These 19 T cell receptor beta chains came from one sample sequenced in a study of T cell responses to AZD1222 COVID-19 vaccine. The assay was immunoSEQ multiplex PCR, and TCRdb's table has in-frame clones only and misses some. The repertoire consists of more than 140,000 clones, with 93% occurring once and the leading ten covering 0.75% to 1%. The material was peripheral blood, obtained on day 0 of MenACWY control vaccination. Source of these receptors: an adult in good health.

This chain's CDR3 is CASSEEGAREQYF. The CDR3 nucleotides read TGTGCCAGCAGTGAGGAGGGGGCGAGGGAGCAGTACTTC. The chain links TRBV6-1 to TRBJ2-7; the D gene is possibly TRBD1 (7 bases). The V end lost 3 bases, the J end lost 7 bases, and 13 bases lay between the germline ends. Germline CDR1 MNHNS, CDR2 SASEGT. This CDR3 is built from 13 residues.

The chain couples TRBV3-1 (or the pseudogene TRBV3-2) to TRBJ2-2; D is unclear. CDR1 is LGHDT, CDR2 YNNKEL, per germline (reference sequence). CDR3 length: 15 residues. Trimming shortened V by 3 bases and J by 2 bases, and 10 bases separated the two germline ends. CDR3 amino acids: CASSHWSANTGELFF. In DNA form, the CDR3 reads TGTGCCAGCAGCCATTGGAGCGCCAACACCGGGGAGCTGTTTTTT.

This CDR3 reads CASRRTPRGQETQYF. The CDR3 nucleotides read TGTGCCAGCAGAAGGACTCCCAGGGGCCAAGAGACCCAGTACTTC. The chain combines TRBV6-5 with TRBJ2-5, with D possibly TRBD1 on 6 matching bases. CDR1 is MNHEY and CDR2 is SVGAGI in the germline V gene. This CDR3 is built from 15 residues. V lost 6 bases to trimming and J lost 1 base, with 15 bases between them.

Comment on this clone: At one of its ends the junction is not consistent with the germline gene, which may arise from a read error. This chain joins TRBV7-9 and TRBJ1-4; 9 positions match TRBD1. The CDR3 sequence is 11 residues long. The germline CDR1 and CDR2 sequences are SEHNR and FQNEAQ (reference sequence). CDR3 coding DNA: TGTGCCAGCAGCTCGGGACAGGGCCATCTCTTT. It encodes CASSSGQGHLF.

The chain links TRBV5-1 to TRBJ1-2; D is perhaps TRBD1 (5 bases). Per germline, CDR1 SGHRS and CDR2 YFSETQ. The V gene lost 4 bases and the J gene lost 2 bases, with 15 bases spanning the gap. This CDR3 comprises 15 residues. The CDR3 sequence: CASSPGLRLNYGYTF. The CDR3 DNA reads as TGCGCCAGCAGCCCGGGACTCAGATTAAACTATGGCTACACCTTC.

The chain is built from TRBV7-9 and TRBJ1-1; 7 bases match TRBD1. The germline V gene encodes CDR1 SEHNR and CDR2 FQNEAQ (reference sequence). There are 15 residues in the CDR3. Trimming took 4 bases from V and 1 from J; bases not matched to a gene: 6. The CDR3 bases are TGTGCCAGCAGCTCACAGGGGATCGAGAACACTGAAGCTTTCTTT. Translating gives CASSSQGIENTEAFF.

The chain carries TRBV5-4 and TRBJ2-7, with D possibly TRBD2 on 5 matching bases. The CDR3 length is 14 residues. Germline V gene sequence: CDR1 SGHNT, CDR2 YYREEE (reference sequence). Trimming cost V 4 bases and J 5 bases, with 16 bases left between them. The CDR3 loop reads CASSEGSGLNEQYF. For the CDR3, the DNA is TGTGCCAGCAGCGAGGGAAGCGGACTCAACGAGCAGTACTTC. Combining the CDR3 with reference TRBV5-4 and TRBJ2-7 gives the whole variable domain ETGVTQSPTHLIKTRGQQVTLRCSSQSGHNTVSWYQQALGQGPQFIFQYYREEENGRGNFPPRFSGLQFPNYSSELNVNALELDDSALYLCASSEGSGLNEQYFGPGTRLTVT.

This clone appeared a few times. The chain is built from TRBV28 and TRBJ2-5; no firm D call. Trimming stripped 2 bases from V and 6 bases from J, with 16 bases between. Per the germline V gene, CDR1 is MDHEN and CDR2 is SYDVKM. The CDR3 loop spans 15 amino acids. The CDR3 sequence is CASSLALGPAQTQYF. The CDR3 coding sequence is TGTGCCAGCAGTTTAGCATTGGGCCCTGCCCAGACCCAGTACTTC.

The rearrangement joins TRBV3-1 (or the pseudogene TRBV3-2) to TRBJ1-1; possibly TRBD1 for D (5 bases). Trimming removed 4 bases from V and 1 base from J, with 13 bases in between. This CDR3 is 15 amino acids long. Germline CDR1 LGHDT, CDR2 YNNKEL (reference sequence). The CDR3 DNA follows: TGTGCCAGCAGCCCGCTTGGACAAACGAACACTGAAGCTTTCTTT. It yields the protein CASSPLGQTNTEAFF.

V usage is TRBV28 and J usage is TRBJ1-5; possibly TRBD1 for D (6 bases). This CDR3 is built from 15 residues. V shed 2 bases and J shed 5 bases, with 13 bases lying between them. CDR1 is MDHEN, CDR2 SYDVKM, per germline. This chain's CDR3 is CASSLLGTNHQPQHF. CDR3 DNA: TGTGCCAGCAGTTTACTAGGGACAAACCATCAGCCCCAGCATTTT.

The chain is built from TRBV7-2 and TRBJ2-3; D remains unclear. Trimming removed 6 bases at V and 3 bases at J, with 7 bases between. CDR1 SGHTA and CDR2 FQGNSA come from the germline V gene. This CDR3 is 12 amino acids long. CDR3 coding DNA: TGTGCCAGCAGTACCAGAACAGATACGCAGTATTTT. Protein product: CASSTRTDTQYF.

The CDR3: CASSDGGDLIYGYTF. CDR3 DNA: TGTGCCAGCAGTGATGGTGGGGACCTCATCTATGGCTACACCTTC. The V call is TRBV6-1, the J call TRBJ1-2; D might be TRBD1 (5 bases). CDR1 and CDR2 from the germline V gene are MNHNS and SASEGT. Deletions cut 3 bases from V and 4 bases from J, with 15 bases between. The CDR3 has 15 amino acids.

The chain uses TRBV3-1 (or the pseudogene TRBV3-2) and TRBJ2-7; possibly TRBD2 for D (5 bases). Trimming pared 1 base from V and 4 bases from J, leaving 11 bases between. The CDR3 has 14 amino acids. Germline assignment: CDR1 LGHDT and CDR2 YNNKEL (reference sequence). CDR3: CASSQGLVAYEQYF. The CDR3 DNA reads as TGTGCCAGCAGCCAAGGCCTAGTAGCGTACGAGCAGTACTTC.

This chain joins TRBV7-7 and TRBJ2-3; D is possibly TRBD2 (6 bases). Trimming pared 5 bases from V and 1 base from J, leaving 19 bases between. The V gene's germline CDR1 is SSHAT and CDR2 FNYEAQ (reference sequence). The CDR3 has 17 residues. Written as DNA, the CDR3 is TGTGCCAGCAGCCCCGGGCGGGGTACTCGGGGCACAGATACGCAGTATTTT. Translating it yields CASSPGRGTRGTDTQYF.

The chain links TRBV7-9 to TRBJ1-1, with 9 bases that match TRBD1. Germline loops: CDR1 SEHNR, CDR2 FQNEAQ (reference sequence). This CDR3 has 12 amino acids. Trimming removed 5 bases from V and 10 bases from J; junction bases left unmatched: 5. This chain's CDR3 is CASSRGQGTAFF. The CDR3 DNA is TGTGCCAGCAGCAGGGGACAGGGCACAGCTTTCTTT.

The chain carries TRBV18 and TRBJ1-6; D is unclear. CDR3 length equals 14 residues. Germline CDR1 reads KGHSH; CDR2 reads LQKENI. V lost 5 bases to trimming and J lost 5 bases, with 10 bases between them. The DNA of the CDR3 is TGTGCCAGCTCAGTAGGAGGTCATAATTCACCCCTCCACTTT. Translation: CASSVGGHNSPLHF.

DNA of the CDR3: TGTGCCAGCAGTTACGGGGACAGGGACGATGGCTACACCTTC. It translates to CASSYGDRDDGYTF. The chain employs TRBV6-5 and TRBJ1-2; 9 bases fit TRBD1. Germline-derived CDR1 and CDR2 are MNHEY and SVGAGI. Trimming removed 2 bases from V and 6 bases from J; junction bases left unmatched: 4. The CDR3 is 14 amino acids.

This chain connects TRBV28 to TRBJ1-4; D may be TRBD1 (6 bases). The CDR3 loop spans 15 amino acids. The germline V gene encodes CDR1 MDHEN and CDR2 SYDVKM. Trimming removed 3 bases at V and 8 bases at J, with 16 bases between. This chain's CDR3 is CASSLPRGAGEKLFF. In DNA form, the CDR3 reads TGTGCCAGCAGTTTGCCCCGGGGGGCTGGAGAAAAACTGTTTTTT.

The chain joins TRBV9 to TRBJ2-1, with D possibly TRBD2 on 5 matching bases. This CDR3 has 13 residues. V was trimmed by 0 bases and J by 8 bases, leaving 9 bases between them. Germline V gene sequence: CDR1 SGDLS, CDR2 YYNGEE. CDR3: CASSVGGNHEQFF. In DNA form, the CDR3 reads TGTGCCAGCAGCGTAGGAGGGAATCATGAGCAGTTCTTC.